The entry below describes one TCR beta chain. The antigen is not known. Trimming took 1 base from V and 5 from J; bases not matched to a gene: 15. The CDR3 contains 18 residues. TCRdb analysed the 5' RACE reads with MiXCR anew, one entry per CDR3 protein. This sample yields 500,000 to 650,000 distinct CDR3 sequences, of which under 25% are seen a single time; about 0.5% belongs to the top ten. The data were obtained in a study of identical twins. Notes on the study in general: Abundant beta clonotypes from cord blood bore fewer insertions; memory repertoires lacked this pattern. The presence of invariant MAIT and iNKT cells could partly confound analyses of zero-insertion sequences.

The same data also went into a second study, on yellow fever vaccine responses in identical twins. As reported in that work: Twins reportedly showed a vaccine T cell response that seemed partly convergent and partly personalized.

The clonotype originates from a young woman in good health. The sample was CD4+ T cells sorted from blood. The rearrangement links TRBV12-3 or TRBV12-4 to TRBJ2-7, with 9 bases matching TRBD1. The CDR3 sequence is CASSLVLFLGDRVHEQYF. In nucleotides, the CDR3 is TGTGCCAGCAGTTTAGTACTTTTTTTAGGGGACAGGGTCCACGAGCAGTACTTC.